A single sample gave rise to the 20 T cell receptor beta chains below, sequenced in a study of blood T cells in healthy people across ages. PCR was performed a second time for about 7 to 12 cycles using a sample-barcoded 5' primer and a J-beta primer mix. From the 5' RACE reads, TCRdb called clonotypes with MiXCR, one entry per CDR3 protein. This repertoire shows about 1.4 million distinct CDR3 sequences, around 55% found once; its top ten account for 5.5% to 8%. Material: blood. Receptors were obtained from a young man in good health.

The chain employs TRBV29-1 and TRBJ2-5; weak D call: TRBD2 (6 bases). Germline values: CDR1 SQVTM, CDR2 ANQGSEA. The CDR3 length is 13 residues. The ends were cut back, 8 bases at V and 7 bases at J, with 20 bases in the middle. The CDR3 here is CSLLDGGVGTQYF. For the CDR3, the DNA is TGCAGCCTCCTCGACGGAGGGGTTGGGACCCAGTACTTC.

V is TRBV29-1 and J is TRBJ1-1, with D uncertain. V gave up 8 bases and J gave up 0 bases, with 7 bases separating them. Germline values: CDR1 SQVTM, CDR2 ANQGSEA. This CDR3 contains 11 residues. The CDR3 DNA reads TGCAGCTCTACCCTGAACACTGAAGCTTTCTTT. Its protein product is CSSTLNTEAFF.

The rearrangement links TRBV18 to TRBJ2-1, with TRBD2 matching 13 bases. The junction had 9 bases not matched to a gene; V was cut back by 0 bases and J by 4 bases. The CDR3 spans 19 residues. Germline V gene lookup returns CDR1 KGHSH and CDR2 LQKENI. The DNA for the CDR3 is TGTGCCAGCTCACCACCCGAGACTAGCGGGAGGCGCTGGTACAATGAGCAGTTCTTC. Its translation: CASSPPETSGRRWYNEQFF.

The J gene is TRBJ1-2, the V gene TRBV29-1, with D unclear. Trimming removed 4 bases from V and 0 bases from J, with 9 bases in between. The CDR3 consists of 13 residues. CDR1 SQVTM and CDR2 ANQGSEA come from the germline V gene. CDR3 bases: TGCAGCGTTGTGACTGTTACTAACTATGGCTACACCTTC. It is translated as CSVVTVTNYGYTF.

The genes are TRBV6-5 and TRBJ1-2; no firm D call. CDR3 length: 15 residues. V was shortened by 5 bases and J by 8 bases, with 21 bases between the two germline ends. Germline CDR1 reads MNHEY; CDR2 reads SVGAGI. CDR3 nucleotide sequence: TGTGCCAGCAGTCCCCAAATGCGAGTTTGGGCCGGCTACACCTTC. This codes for CASSPQMRVWAGYTF.

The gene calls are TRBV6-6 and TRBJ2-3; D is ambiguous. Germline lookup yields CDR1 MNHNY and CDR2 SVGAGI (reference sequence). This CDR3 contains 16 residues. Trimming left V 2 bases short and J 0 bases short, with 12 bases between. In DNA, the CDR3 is TGTGCCAGCAGTTACCTGAATCTGGACAGCACAGATACGCAGTATTTT. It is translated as CASSYLNLDSTDTQYF.

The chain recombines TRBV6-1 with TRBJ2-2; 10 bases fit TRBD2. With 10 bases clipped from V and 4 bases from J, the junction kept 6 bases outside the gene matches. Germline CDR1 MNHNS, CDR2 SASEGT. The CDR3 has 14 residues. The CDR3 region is CATEAGGSTGELFF. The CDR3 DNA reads TGTGCCACCGAAGCGGGAGGGAGCACCGGGGAGCTGTTTTTT.

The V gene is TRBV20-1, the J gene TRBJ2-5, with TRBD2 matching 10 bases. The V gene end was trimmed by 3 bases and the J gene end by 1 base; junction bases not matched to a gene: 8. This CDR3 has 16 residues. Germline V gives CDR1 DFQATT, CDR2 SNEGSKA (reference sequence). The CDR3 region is CSARLAGAIVQETQYF. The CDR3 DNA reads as TGCAGTGCTAGGCTAGCGGGAGCGATAGTCCAAGAGACCCAGTACTTC.

Here the CDR3 reads CASSLVEGRNGYTF. CDR3 sequence (DNA): TGCGCCAGCAGCTTGGTAGAGGGGCGGAATGGCTACACCTTC. The chain has TRBV5-1 and TRBJ1-2; TRBD1 might be the D (5 bases). Germline CDR1 reads SGHRS; CDR2 reads YFSETQ. The ends were cut back, 0 bases at V and 6 bases at J, with 12 bases in the middle. This CDR3 spans 14 amino acids. Complete variable domain (other parts from reference TRBV5-1 and TRBJ1-2): KAGVTQTPRYLIKTRGQQVTLSCSPISGHRSVSWYQQTPGQGLQFLFEYFSETQRNKGNFPGRFSGRQFSNSRSEMNVSTLELGDSALYLCASSLVEGRNGYTFGSGTRLTVV.

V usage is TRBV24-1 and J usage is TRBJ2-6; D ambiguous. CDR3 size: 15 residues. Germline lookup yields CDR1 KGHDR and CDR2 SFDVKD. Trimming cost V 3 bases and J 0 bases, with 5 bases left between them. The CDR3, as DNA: TGTGCCACCAGTGATGAGAGCTCTGGGGCCAACGTCCTGACTTTC. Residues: CATSDESSGANVLTF.

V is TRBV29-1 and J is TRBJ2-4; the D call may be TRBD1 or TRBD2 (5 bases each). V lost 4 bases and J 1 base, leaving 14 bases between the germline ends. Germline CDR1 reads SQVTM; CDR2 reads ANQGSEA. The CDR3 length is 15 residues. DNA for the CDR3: TGCAGCGTTGCCCAGGGAGTGTGCGCCAAAAACATTCAGTACTTC. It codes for CSVAQGVCAKNIQYF.

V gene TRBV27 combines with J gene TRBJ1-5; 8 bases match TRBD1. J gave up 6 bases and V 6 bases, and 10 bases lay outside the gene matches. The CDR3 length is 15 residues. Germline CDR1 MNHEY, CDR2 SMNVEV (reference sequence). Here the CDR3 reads CASSLTPGGGQPQHF. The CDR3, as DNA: TGTGCCAGCAGCTTAACCCCAGGGGGCGGTCAGCCCCAGCATTTT.

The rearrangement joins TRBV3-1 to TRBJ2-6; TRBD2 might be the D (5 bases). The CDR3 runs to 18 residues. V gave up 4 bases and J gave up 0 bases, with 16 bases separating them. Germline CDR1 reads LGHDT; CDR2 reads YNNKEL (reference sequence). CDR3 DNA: TGTGCCAGCAGCCCTCTGGGAGATTCACACTCTGGGGCCAACGTCCTGACTTTC. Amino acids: CASSPLGDSHSGANVLTF.

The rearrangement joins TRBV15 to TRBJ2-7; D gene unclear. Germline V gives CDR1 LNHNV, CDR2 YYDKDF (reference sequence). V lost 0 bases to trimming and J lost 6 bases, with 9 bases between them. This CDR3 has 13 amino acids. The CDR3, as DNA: TGTGCCACCAGCAGAGATACATTCGGCGAGCAGTACTTC. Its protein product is CATSRDTFGEQYF.

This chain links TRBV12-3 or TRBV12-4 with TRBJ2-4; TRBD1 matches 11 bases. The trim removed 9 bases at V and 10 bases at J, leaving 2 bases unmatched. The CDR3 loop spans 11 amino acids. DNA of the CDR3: TGTGCCAGAGGACAGGGGGCTATTCAGTACTTC. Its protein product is CARGQGAIQYF.

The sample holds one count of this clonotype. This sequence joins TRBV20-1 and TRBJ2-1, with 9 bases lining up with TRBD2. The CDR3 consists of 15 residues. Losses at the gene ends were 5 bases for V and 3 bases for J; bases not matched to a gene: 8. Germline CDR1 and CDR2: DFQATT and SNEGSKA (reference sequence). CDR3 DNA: TGCAGTGCTGGCCATAGCGGGGGAAACTACAATGAGCAGTTCTTC. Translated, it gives CSAGHSGGNYNEQFF.

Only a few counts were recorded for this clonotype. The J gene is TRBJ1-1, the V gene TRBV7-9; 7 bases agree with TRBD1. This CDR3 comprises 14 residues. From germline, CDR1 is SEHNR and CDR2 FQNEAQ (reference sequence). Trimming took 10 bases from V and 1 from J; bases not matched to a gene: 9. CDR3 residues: CATSDGTANTEAFF. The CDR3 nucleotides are TGTGCCACCTCTGATGGGACAGCGAACACTGAAGCTTTCTTT.

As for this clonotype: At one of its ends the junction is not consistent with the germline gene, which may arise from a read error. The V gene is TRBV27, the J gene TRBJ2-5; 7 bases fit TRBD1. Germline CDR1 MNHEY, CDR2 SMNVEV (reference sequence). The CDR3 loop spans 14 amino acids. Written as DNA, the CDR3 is TGTGCCTGCAGTTACGTAGCCCGGGACAGCCCACAGTACTTC. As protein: CACSYVARDSPQYF.

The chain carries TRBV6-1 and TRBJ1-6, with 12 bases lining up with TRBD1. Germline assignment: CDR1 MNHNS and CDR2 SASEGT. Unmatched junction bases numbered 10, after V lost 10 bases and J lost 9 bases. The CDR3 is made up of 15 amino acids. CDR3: CANSPGQGARSPLHF. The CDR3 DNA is TGTGCCAACTCTCCGGGACAGGGGGCACGTTCACCCCTCCACTTT.

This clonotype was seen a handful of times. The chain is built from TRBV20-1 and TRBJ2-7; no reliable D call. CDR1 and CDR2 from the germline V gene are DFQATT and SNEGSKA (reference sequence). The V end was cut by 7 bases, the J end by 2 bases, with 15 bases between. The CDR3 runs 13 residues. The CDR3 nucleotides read TGCAGTGGCAGTCCCCAAACCACCTACGAGCAGTACTTC. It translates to CSGSPQTTYEQYF.